This T cell receptor beta chain was retrieved from a study of shared clonotypes between healthy human individuals. Turning to the study itself: A couple of women and three men aged 18 to 49 made up the donors.

Genomic DNA (from each subset) was split evenly across several immunoSEQ plates. Unsorted PBMC DNA was run through sequencing on ten immunoSEQ deep assay plates. The protocol was immunoSEQ multiplex PCR, while the TCRdb copy is restricted to in-frame clones and leaves out a portion. Here the sample spans roughly 490,000 clones, 79% being singletons. A remark on this clone: Its antigen is not known.

Study-wide findings and caveats: Specimens sampled were limited to blood, with tissue repertoires likely differing.

V was pared by 4 bases and J by 6 bases, with 12 bases between. Germline CDR1 is MNHEY and CDR2 is SMNVEV (reference sequence). The CDR3 totals 14 residues. The receptor comes from a middle-aged woman in good health. Some clones in this sample may be carry-over from other donors' samples. The chain employs TRBV27 and TRBJ2-2, with a weak D call TRBD2 (6 bases). Sample: PBMCs. CDR3 sequence (DNA): TGTGCCAGCAGTTCGGGGGAAGCGGCCGGGGAGCTGTTTTTT. Its protein is CASSSGEAAGELFF.